These T cell receptor beta chains were read from a single sample in a study of T cell responses to AZD1222 COVID-19 vaccine. The repertoire was sequenced with immunoSEQ multiplex PCR; TCRdb's copy has only in-frame clones and lacks some. The table records roughly 150,000 clones, roughly 90% of them present only once. This material consisted of peripheral blood, taken on day 0 of AZD1222 vaccination. The source of these receptors is an adult in good health. The CDR3 runs from the conserved cysteine through the conserved F or W. A D gene is named only where the DNA matches it firmly. Some rows mark clone size as missing; the rest say once, few, many or name a class of expanded clone.

CDR3nt: TGTGCCAGCAGTTTTTTGGACAGCAGCTACGAGCAGTACTTC
CDR3aa: CASSFLDSSYEQYF
d_gene: -
abundance: once
v_gene: TRBV27
len: 14
j_gene: TRBJ2-7

CDR3nt: TGCAGCGTTGCAGGTGTGATAGATGGCTACACCTTC
CDR3aa: CSVAGVIDGYTF
d_gene: -
abundance: -
v_gene: TRBV29-1
len: 12
j_gene: TRBJ1-2

CDR3nt: TGTGCCAGCAGCGTAGCTTCTTCTGGGACAAGAAACTATGGCTACACCTTC
CDR3aa: CASSVASSGTRNYGYTF
d_gene: -
abundance: -
v_gene: TRBV9
len: 17
j_gene: TRBJ1-2

CDR3nt: TGCGCCAGCAGCCAAGAAAGACAGGGTTTCTATGGCTACACCTTC
CDR3aa: CASSQERQGFYGYTF
d_gene: TRBD1
abundance: -
v_gene: TRBV4-3
len: 15
j_gene: TRBJ1-2

CDR3nt: TGTGCCAGCAGTTTAAAGGTGACGTTTAATGAAAAACTGTTTTTT
CDR3aa: CASSLKVTFNEKLFF
d_gene: -
abundance: -
v_gene: TRBV27
len: 15
j_gene: TRBJ1-4

CDR3nt: TGTGCCAGCAGACCATGGGGGGCTACTGGAAACACCATATATTTT
CDR3aa: CASRPWGATGNTIYF
d_gene: -
abundance: -
v_gene: TRBV28
len: 15
j_gene: TRBJ1-3

CDR3nt: TGCGCCAGCAGCCAAGATGGAGATGGGGGGCGAGAAAAACTGTTTTTT
CDR3aa: CASSQDGDGGREKLFF
d_gene: -
abundance: once
v_gene: TRBV4-3
len: 16
j_gene: TRBJ1-4

CDR3nt: TGTGCCAGCAGCTCTGACTTTTCCCCTTCCGGGGAGCTGTTTTTT
CDR3aa: CASSSDFSPSGELFF
d_gene: -
abundance: -
v_gene: TRBV7-2
len: 15
j_gene: TRBJ2-2

CDR3nt: TGTGCCAGCAGCCGGCCCGGGACCGAGCCGGAGCAGTTCTTC
CDR3aa: CASSRPGTEPEQFF
d_gene: -
abundance: -
v_gene: TRBV7-2
len: 14
j_gene: TRBJ2-1

CDR3nt: TGCGCCAGCAGCCCATGGGCAACCTCTGGGGCTTTCTTT
CDR3aa: CASSPWATSGAFF
d_gene: -
abundance: -
v_gene: TRBV5-1
len: 13
j_gene: TRBJ1-1

CDR3nt: TGTGCCAGCAGCTTAGACCAACTAGCGGCCTCCTACGAGCAGTACTTC
CDR3aa: CASSLDQLAASYEQYF
d_gene: TRBD2
abundance: -
v_gene: TRBV7-9
len: 16
j_gene: TRBJ2-7

CDR3nt: TGTGCCAGCATCGGGGCTGGGTCACCCCTCCACTTT
CDR3aa: CASIGAGSPLHF
d_gene: -
abundance: once
v_gene: TRBV3-1/TRBV3-2
len: 12
j_gene: TRBJ1-6

CDR3nt: TGTGCCAGCAGTTGGGGGGTTTTTCAGCCCCAGCATTTT
CDR3aa: CASSWGVFQPQHF
d_gene: -
abundance: -
v_gene: TRBV28
len: 13
j_gene: TRBJ1-5

CDR3nt: TGTGCCAGCACCCTTACCGGGAACGATAGGGAAAAACTGTTTTTT
CDR3aa: CASTLTGNDREKLFF
d_gene: -
abundance: -
v_gene: TRBV7-9
len: 15
j_gene: TRBJ1-4

CDR3nt: TGCAGCGTGGGGGGGGGACAGACCTACGAGCAGTACTTC
CDR3aa: CSVGGGQTYEQYF
d_gene: -
abundance: -
v_gene: TRBV29-1
len: 13
j_gene: TRBJ2-7

CDR3nt: TGTGCTAGTGGTTTACCGGGACACGCGTATCAGCCCCAGCATTTT
CDR3aa: CASGLPGHAYQPQHF
d_gene: -
abundance: -
v_gene: TRBV12-5
len: 15
j_gene: TRBJ1-5

CDR3nt: TGTGCCAGCCGCCGAAGGATGAACACTGAAGCTTTCTTT
CDR3aa: CASRRRMNTEAFF
d_gene: -
abundance: -
v_gene: TRBV27
len: 13
j_gene: TRBJ1-1

CDR3nt: TGTGCCAGTAGTATGAACTCGGGCACTGAAGCTTTCTTT
CDR3aa: CASSMNSGTEAFF
d_gene: -
abundance: -
v_gene: TRBV19
len: 13
j_gene: TRBJ1-1